Below, one T cell receptor (beta chain) is given with its context. The antigen this receptor binds is unknown. Within one base of it there is no much larger clone, and no base qualities were kept. One collaborating source in Seattle enrolled patients while the patients were actively infected and followed the patients over time throughout the course of disease. The collaborating institutions used their own protocols to collect whole blood in K2EDTA tubes. For TCRbeta analysis, collaborator samples were shipped as frozen whole blood, as isolated PBMCs, or as DNA extracted from either sample type. CDR1 SGHTA and CDR2 FQGTGA were looked up in the germline V gene. The trim is 1 base for V and 7 bases for J, with a gap of 13 bases between the germline ends. The CDR3 contains 15 residues, cysteine and phenylalanine counted. Left in the record is the CDR3 DNA by itself, 45 bases read in frame from the first base.

The data are from a study of blood T cell repertoires in COVID-19 (dated by TCRdb to the early 2020s). For the wider study: Collaborator samples came from the United States, Italy and Spain and covered acute and convalescent phases of COVID-19. The material from the prospective study consisted of cDNA or gDNA derived from T cells, B-cell-depleted T cells, or PBMCs. The dataset comprised deeply sampled blood TCRbeta repertoires from subjects exposed to, actively infected with, or recovered from COVID-19. The repertoires were made available in a free public database intended to serve as a resource for research on the immune response to SARS-CoV-2. The samples were drawn from two sources: the first 160 participants of the ongoing ImmuneRACE study, and 950 to 1,500 subjects contributed by 6 global collaborators. A de-identified subject ID, COVID-19 status, age in years and sex were almost always included in the sample metadata. HLA class I and class II types, where available, came from metadata supplied by the sample provider rather than from assay-based typing.

TCRbeta CDR3 regions were amplified from genomic DNA by means of the immunoSEQ Assay, a bias-controlled multiplex PCR. Regarding the original processing steps: Within the assay, amplification of reference gene primers was used to estimate how many nucleated cells each sample contained. To quantify the absolute abundance of each unique TCRbeta CDR3 rearrangement, sequence reads were collapsed and filtered. For each sample, productive Simpson clonality was calculated as the square root of Simpson's diversity index over productive rearrangements. TCRdb limited this immuneACCESS table to in-frame rearrangements with V and J called. A share of clones is missing; checked studies link under half to unresolved V genes, and the rest is unexplained. The D gene and trimming were derived from the DNA, and the V and J assignments and clone size from that table. Recorded for this sample are about 15,000 clones; around 90% of them occurred a single time. The ten top clones hold 25% to 40% of the sample.

Broad study findings and their caveats: The amount of clinical and demographic metadata varied by source and participant and was provided uncurated.

Sequences were obtained from peripheral blood. This chain is built from TRBV7-3 and TRBJ2-2; TRBD2 is a possible D gene, resting on 6 matching bases. This clonotype originated in a woman over 75 with COVID-19, enrolled during active disease. The CDR3 protein sequence reads: CASSLKRGSGGELFF. The DNA sequence is given as TGTGCCAGCAGCTTAAAGAGAGGTAGCGGCGGGGAGCTGTTTTTT.